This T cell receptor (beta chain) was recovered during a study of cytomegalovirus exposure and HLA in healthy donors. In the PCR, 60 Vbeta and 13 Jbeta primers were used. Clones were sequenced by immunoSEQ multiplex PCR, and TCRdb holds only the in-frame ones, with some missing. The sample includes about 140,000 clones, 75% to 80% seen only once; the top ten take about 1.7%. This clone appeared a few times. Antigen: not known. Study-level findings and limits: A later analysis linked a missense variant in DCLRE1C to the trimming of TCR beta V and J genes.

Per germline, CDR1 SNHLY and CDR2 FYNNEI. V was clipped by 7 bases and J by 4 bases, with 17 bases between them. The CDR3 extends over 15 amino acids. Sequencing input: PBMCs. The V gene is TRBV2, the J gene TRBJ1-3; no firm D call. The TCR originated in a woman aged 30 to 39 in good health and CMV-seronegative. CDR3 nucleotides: TGTGCCAGCACAACTAGGGCAACGGCAGGAAACACCATATATTTT. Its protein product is CASTTRATAGNTIYF.